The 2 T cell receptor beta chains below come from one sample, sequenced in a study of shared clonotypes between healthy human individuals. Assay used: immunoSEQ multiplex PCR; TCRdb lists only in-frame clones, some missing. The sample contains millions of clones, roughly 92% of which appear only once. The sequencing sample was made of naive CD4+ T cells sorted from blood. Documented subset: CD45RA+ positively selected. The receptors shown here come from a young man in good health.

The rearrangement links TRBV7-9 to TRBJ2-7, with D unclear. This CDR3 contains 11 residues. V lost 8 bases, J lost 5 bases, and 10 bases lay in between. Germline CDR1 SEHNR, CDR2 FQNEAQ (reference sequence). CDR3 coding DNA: TGTGCCAGCGTCGGCTCACACGAGCAGTACTTC. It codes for CASVGSHEQYF.

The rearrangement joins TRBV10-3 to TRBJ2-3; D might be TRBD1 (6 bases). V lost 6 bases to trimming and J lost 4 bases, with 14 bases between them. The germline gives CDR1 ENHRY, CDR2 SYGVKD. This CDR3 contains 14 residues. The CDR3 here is CAIREQGSADTQYF. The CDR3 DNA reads TGTGCCATCAGAGAACAGGGATCAGCAGATACGCAGTATTTT.